The next 21 T cell receptor beta chains were all read from a single sample in a study of Ad26.COV2.S vaccination and SARS-CoV-2 variants. Treatment described: some 19 received Ad26.COV2.S at low or high dose, single or two shots; five or six received placebo; per-sample allocation not given. Sampling occurred on day 63 after the first vaccine or placebo injection. The method was immunoSEQ multiplex PCR; TCRdb's version includes in-frame clones alone and lacks a portion of them. The sample records approximately 410,000 clones, roughly 90% being singletons. The sample was peripheral blood, taken in a trial of Ad26.COV2.S vaccine versus placebo. These receptors came from a person between 18 and 65 years old who received the Ad26.COV2.S COVID-19 vaccine or a placebo.

The genes are TRBV2 and TRBJ1-3; no reliable D call. The CDR3 is made up of 14 amino acids. Germline V gives CDR1 SNHLY, CDR2 FYNNEI. The germline V and J ends were trimmed by 4 bases and 4 bases, with 11 bases remaining between them. The DNA of the CDR3 is TGTGCCAGCAGTGTAACGCAGCGAGGAAACACCATATATTTT. Protein product: CASSVTQRGNTIYF.

The chain uses TRBV30 and TRBJ1-5, with a possible D match to TRBD1 (5 bases). In germline, CDR1 is GTSNPN, CDR2 SVGIG (reference sequence). Trimming cost V 7 bases and J 6 bases, with 13 bases left between them. CDR3 length equals 12 residues. In DNA, the CDR3 is TGTGCCTTTGGGGACGGAGGTCAGCCCCAGCATTTT. It is translated as CAFGDGGQPQHF.

V is TRBV10-3 and J is TRBJ2-3, with 11 bases lining up with TRBD2. Unmatched junction bases numbered 5, after V lost 7 bases and J lost 2 bases. The germline gives CDR1 ENHRY, CDR2 SYGVKD. The length of the CDR3 is 15 residues. In DNA, the CDR3 is TGTGCCATCACCGAACTAGCGGGGGACACAGATACGCAGTATTTT. Translation: CAITELAGDTDTQYF.

This chain connects TRBV27 to TRBJ2-7; TRBD1 agrees at 12 bases. Germline V CDR1 and CDR2: MNHEY, SMNVEV (reference sequence). There are 14 residues in the CDR3. The junction had 4 bases not matched to a gene; V was cut back by 6 bases and J by 4 bases. The CDR3: CASRPGQGAYEQYF. The CDR3 bases are TGTGCCAGCAGACCGGGACAGGGGGCTTACGAGCAGTACTTC.

V and J are TRBV28 and TRBJ1-5, with D hard to call. Germline CDR1 and CDR2: MDHEN and SYDVKM. Trimming removed 3 bases at V and 6 bases at J, with 9 bases between. The CDR3 extends over 13 amino acids. The CDR3 protein is CASSLGDPQPQHF. The CDR3 region has the DNA TGTGCCAGCAGTTTGGGAGACCCTCAGCCCCAGCATTTT.

The J gene is TRBJ2-7, the V gene TRBV6-5, with D uncertain. Trimming shortened V by 0 bases and J by 3 bases, and 15 bases separated the two germline ends. This CDR3 contains 16 residues. In germline, CDR1 is MNHEY, CDR2 SVGAGI. CDR3 sequence: CASSYSGGNGYYEQYF. Here the CDR3 DNA reads TGTGCCAGCAGTTACTCAGGTGGGAATGGGTACTACGAGCAGTACTTC.

The rearrangement links TRBV6-6 to TRBJ1-5; maybe TRBD1 (6 bases). The CDR3 is 12 amino acids. Per germline, CDR1 MNHNY and CDR2 SVGAGI (reference sequence). V was pared by 11 bases and J by 3 bases, with 11 bases between. CDR3 nucleotide sequence: TGTGCCGGGAGGACAGCCAATCAGCCCCAGCATTTT. As protein: CAGRTANQPQHF.

The gene calls are TRBV3-1 (or the pseudogene TRBV3-2) and TRBJ2-3; 7 positions agree with TRBD1. Unmatched junction bases numbered 4, after V lost 4 bases and J lost 0 bases. CDR3 length: 15 residues. From germline, CDR1 is LGHDT and CDR2 YNNKEL (reference sequence). CDR3 sequence: CASSPWDSSTDTQYF. CDR3 sequence (DNA): TGTGCCAGCAGCCCTTGGGACAGTAGCACAGATACGCAGTATTTT.

The chain uses TRBV29-1 and TRBJ1-2; the D is unclear. The germline V gene encodes CDR1 SQVTM and CDR2 ANQGSEA. The V end lost 7 bases, the J end lost 5 bases, and 14 bases lay between the germline ends. The CDR3 has 12 amino acids. CDR3 sequence reads: CSALGGWYGYTF. CDR3 bases: TGCAGCGCCCTGGGTGGGTGGTATGGCTACACCTTC.

The chain uses TRBV7-9 and TRBJ2-7; no firm D call. V lost 4 bases and J 7 bases, leaving 17 bases between the germline ends. The CDR3 is 14 residues long. In germline, CDR1 is SEHNR, CDR2 FQNEAQ (reference sequence). The DNA of the CDR3 is TGTGCCAGCAGCTCTCGGTTTGGACCTGGAGAGCAGTACTTC. Its translation is CASSSRFGPGEQYF.

The chain carries TRBV11-2 and TRBJ2-7, with D tentatively TRBD1 or TRBD2 (5 bases each). V lost 5 bases and J 5 bases, leaving 22 bases between the germline ends. CDR1 and CDR2 (germline): SGHAT, FQNNGV. CDR3 length: 16 residues. CDR3 region: CASSVGYTGPQDEQYF. CDR3 nucleotides: TGTGCCAGCAGCGTTGGATACACGGGACCTCAGGACGAGCAGTACTTC. Full variable domain (missing parts from reference TRBV11-2 and TRBJ2-7): EAGVAQSPRYKIIEKRQSVAFWCNPISGHATLYWYQQILGQGPKLLIQFQNNGVVDDSQLPKDRFSAERLKGVDSTLKIQPAKLEDSAVYLCASSVGYTGPQDEQYFGPGTRLTVT.

The rearrangement uses TRBV6-5 and TRBJ1-2, with D hard to call. The ends were cut back, 0 bases at V and 4 bases at J, with 12 bases in the middle. The CDR3 has 15 residues. Looked up from germline, CDR1 is MNHEY and CDR2 is SVGAGI. The chain's CDR3 is CASSYSPQPFYGYTF. The DNA for the CDR3 is TGTGCCAGCAGTTACTCTCCACAGCCCTTCTATGGCTACACCTTC.

The rearrangement uses TRBV14 and TRBJ2-1; the D gene is possibly TRBD1 (6 bases). This CDR3 comprises 13 residues. CDR1 and CDR2 from the germline V gene are SGHDN and FVKESK. V was trimmed by 2 bases and J by 6 bases, leaving 8 bases between them. This chain's CDR3 is CASSQTGSNEQFF. For the CDR3, the DNA is TGTGCCAGCAGCCAAACAGGGTCCAATGAGCAGTTCTTC.

The chain uses TRBV6-2 or TRBV6-3 and TRBJ2-7; weak D call: TRBD1 (5 bases). Trimming removed 2 bases from V and 3 bases from J, with 5 bases in between. Germline CDR1 MNHEY, CDR2 SVGEGT. CDR3 size: 12 residues. The CDR3 DNA sequence: TGTGCCAGCAGTTACGACAGCTACGAGCAGTACTTC. Its protein product is CASSYDSYEQYF.

The rearrangement uses TRBV19 and TRBJ1-5; maybe TRBD1 (6 bases). The CDR3 is made up of 15 amino acids. Germline CDR1 reads LNHDA; CDR2 reads SQIVND (reference sequence). V was pared by 1 base and J by 3 bases, with 10 bases between. CDR3 sequence reads: CASSIGAGANQPQHF. The CDR3 DNA reads TGTGCCAGTAGTATAGGGGCAGGGGCCAATCAGCCCCAGCATTTT.

This clone was recorded once. The V call is TRBV11-1, the J call TRBJ2-3; 12 positions match TRBD2. V was clipped by 5 bases and J by 1 base; unmatched bases: 4. This CDR3 spans 16 amino acids. CDR1 and CDR2 from the germline V gene are SGHAT and FQDESV (reference sequence). CDR3 sequence: CASSVRLAGGTDTQYF. Written as DNA, the CDR3 is TGTGCCAGCAGCGTCCGACTAGCGGGGGGCACAGATACGCAGTATTTT.

This clone has just a few counts. A much larger clone is a single base away; this may be a read error. The sample holds other DNA sequences that translate to the same CDR3. The J gene is TRBJ2-5, the V gene TRBV12-3 or TRBV12-4; D unclear. This CDR3 spans 11 amino acids. V lost 3 bases to trimming and J lost 3 bases, with 2 bases between them. CDR3 sequence reads: CASSLKETQYF. CDR3 nucleotides: TGTGCCAGCAGTTTGAAAGAGACCCAGTACTTC.

Turning to this clone: Distinct nucleotide sequences in the sample also encode this CDR3. This sequence joins TRBV28 and TRBJ2-5; 12 bases map to TRBD1. Germline CDR1 and CDR2: MDHEN and SYDVKM. The ends lost 3 bases at V and 4 bases at J; junction bases unmatched: 3. This CDR3 contains 15 residues. The CDR3 DNA reads as TGTGCCAGCAGTTTCCGGGACAGGGGGCGAGAGACCCAGTACTTC. It yields the protein CASSFRDRGRETQYF.

V gene TRBV9 combines with J gene TRBJ1-2, with 7 positions matching TRBD1. The CDR3 covers 14 residues. Germline loops: CDR1 SGDLS, CDR2 YYNGEE. V shed 4 bases and J 4 bases; nucleotides not matched to a gene: 7. The CDR3 protein is CASSPRDRIYGYTF. The CDR3 DNA is TGTGCCAGCAGCCCCCGGGACAGAATCTATGGCTACACCTTC.

V gene TRBV6-5 combines with J gene TRBJ2-7; 11 bases match TRBD1. The ends lost 6 bases at V and 4 bases at J; junction bases unmatched: 8. Germline CDR1 MNHEY, CDR2 SVGAGI. The CDR3 length is 15 residues. The CDR3, as DNA: TGTGCCAGCAGAACGGACAGGGGGCCGAGGTACGAGCAGTACTTC. Amino acids: CASRTDRGPRYEQYF.

The sample holds a few counts of this clone. The chain has TRBV9 and TRBJ1-2, with a tentative D call TRBD1 (6 bases). V was clipped by 3 bases and J by 4 bases, with 10 bases between them. There are 13 residues in the CDR3. Germline V gene sequence: CDR1 SGDLS, CDR2 YYNGEE. The CDR3 loop reads CASSEGQFYGYTF. Here the CDR3 DNA reads TGTGCCAGCAGCGAAGGACAGTTCTATGGCTACACCTTC.